This TCR beta chain was identified during a study of T cells in Graves' hyperthyroidism and ophthalmopathy (dated by TCRdb to about 2019). Regarding the research as a whole: Peripheral blood samples were taken at the time of initial diagnosis, prior to any treatment. To identify distinguishing TCR V-J signatures, a discovery cohort of 90 to 100 patients was used, comprising some 45 with Graves' ophthalmopathy and around 57 with stable Graves' hyperthyroidism. Whether ophthalmopathy could be predicted prospectively was tested in an independent validation cohort made up of 18 to 20 hyperthyroidism patients plus 17 patients who later progressed to ophthalmopathy. The 100 discovery patients were randomly split 7:3 into training and test sets. In addition, the study compared T-cell repertoires in thyroid tissue and in blood from five to seven Graves' hyperthyroidism patients. After sampling, hyperthyroidism patients received methimazole starting at 30 mg daily, and ophthalmopathy patients received high-dose intravenous methylprednisolone. According to the paper, TCR Vbeta CDR3 sequencing was carried out on 135 peripheral blood samples, which came from fewer than 50 ophthalmopathy, roughly 75 hyperthyroidism and roughly 17 progressor patients. Results and caveats for the whole study, not just this receptor: In cross-validation, a model built on a 13 V-J signature told ophthalmopathy apart from stable hyperthyroidism with under 90% sensitivity and roughly 82% specificity, and in testing the same model reached 80%/75%. Blood samples also contained most of the expanded thyroid clonotypes (frequency above 0.001), which suggests that blood repertoires may reflect thyroid immune responses. No statistical method was used to set the sample size in advance, and investigators knew the group allocation. In validation, the model predicted progression to ophthalmopathy with about 71% sensitivity and 72.22% specificity, a median of about 6.7 months before onset.

This clonotype was picked up many times. The clone's antigen remains unknown. No quality values exist for individual bases; no much larger clone is one base distant. The TCR beta CDR3 regions were amplified from the RNA transcripts. The first round of RT-PCR for the TCR CDR3 was performed with the HTBI primer set and the Qiagen OneStep RT-PCR kit. A second multiplex PCR round built the libraries, followed by size selection and purification. Sequencing of the libraries was done on an Illumina HiSeq2000 using paired-end 100 bp reads. The published analysis was carried out like this. Raw data were processed with SOAPnuke, discarding reads with adapters, uncalled bases, mean Phred below 15, or no exact constant-primer or identifier match. High-quality paired reads were merged with COPE v1.2.5, and unique nucleotide sequences were defined as clonotypes. MiTCR v1.1 was used to align clonotypes to the IMGT TRBV, TRBD and TRBJ reference segments. The analysis was restricted to V-J combinations with a frequency above 0.0001, which together covered roughly 99% of the repertoires. The TCS score was defined as F50 (clonal expansion) divided by E x V (chaos), with BLOSUM62-based TCRdist calculated between CDR3 peptides within each V-J. Welch's t-statistics and random forest reduced 500 to 550 V-J features to some 14, which were used in a naive Bayes classifier (R e1071). The public reads were reanalyzed by TCRdb: fastp trimming at Q25, MiXCR alignment, in-frame beta chains only. Rows matching on CDR3 protein sequence are summarized as one entry with the most common DNA and genes. It is TCRdb's table, rather than the study itself, that gives the V and J calls and clone size. The sample records hundreds of thousands of distinct CDR3 sequences, 15% to 20% of which are singletons. The top ten constitute 28% of the sample.

In the ophthalmopathy patients, disease was moderately to severely active, with a Clinical Activity Score of 3 or more, a NOSPECS grade of 4 or more, and a duration of less than 3 months. The study excluded patients with uncontrolled infections, other autoimmune diseases, pregnancy or lactation. Diagnoses were based on clinical symptoms, serum thyroxine and TRAb, thyroid ultrasound and orbital computed tomography. Ficoll-Paque density gradient centrifugation was used to isolate PBMCs from around 10 ml of fresh peripheral blood. Total RNA was extracted with Trizol reagent, and quality was checked on an Agilent 2100 Bioanalyzer. Sequencing was done on a sample of blood. The source is a woman aged 18-30 years with Graves' ophthalmopathy.

The CDR3 corresponds to CASSEKQVTHTEAFF. The DNA sequence is as follows: TGTGCCAGCAGTGAGAAACAGGTCACTCACACTGAAGCTTTCTTT. The chain joins TRBV6-1 to TRBJ1-1; D gene: possibly TRBD1, on 5 matching bases. Based on the germline V gene, the CDR1 and CDR2 sequences are MNHNS and SASEGT. Including the terminal cysteine and phenylalanine, the CDR3 comprises 15 residues. The kept DNA is CDR3 alone, 45 bases in frame from the first base. Trimming at the junction amounts to 3 bases on V and 3 bases on J, and the germline ends lie 14 bases apart.